The next 30 T cell receptor beta chains were all read from a single sample in a study of control samples from healthy donors and cancer patients. Produced via immunoSEQ multiplex PCR; TCRdb's table is partial and in-frame only. The data hold over 120,000 clones, with about 94% observed a single time. The source material was PBMCs. Receptors were obtained from a man in his fifties or sixties with colorectal cancer.

This chain joins TRBV6-1 and TRBJ2-7, with D uncertain. The CDR3 is made up of 15 amino acids. Trimming removed 3 bases from V and 5 bases from J, with 17 bases in between. The germline V gene encodes CDR1 MNHNS and CDR2 SASEGT. The CDR3 nucleotides are TGTGCCAGCAGTGATACGGCTACGGCAGGCGACGAGCAGTACTTC. Translation: CASSDTATAGDEQYF.

This clone was observed a single time. The genes are TRBV27 and TRBJ1-2; D is perhaps TRBD1 (5 bases). The V gene lost 5 bases and the J gene lost 2 bases, with 12 bases spanning the gap. Per germline, CDR1 MNHEY and CDR2 SMNVEV (reference sequence). The CDR3 length is 14 residues. This CDR3 reads CASSANRGNYGYTF. The CDR3 nucleotides read TGTGCCAGCAGTGCCAACCGGGGGAACTATGGCTACACCTTC.

The gene calls are TRBV6-5 and TRBJ2-7; TRBD1 might be the D (5 bases). Germline V lookup: CDR1 MNHEY, CDR2 SVGAGI. This CDR3 comprises 12 residues. Trimming shortened V by 6 bases and J by 2 bases, and 8 bases separated the two germline ends. Here the CDR3 reads CASRSTAYEQYF. The CDR3 DNA reads TGTGCCAGCAGGTCGACAGCCTACGAGCAGTACTTC.

The chain uses TRBV7-8 and TRBJ1-3; 9 bases line up with TRBD1. Germline assignment: CDR1 SGHVS and CDR2 FQNEAQ. The V segment lost 2 bases and the J segment 0 bases; nucleotides outside the gene matches: 8. The CDR3 totals 18 residues. The CDR3 spells CASSLRGTGMGSGNTIYF. The CDR3 bases are TGTGCCAGCAGCTTAAGGGGGACAGGGATGGGCTCTGGAAACACCATATATTTT.

The V gene is TRBV7-2, the J gene TRBJ1-6, with D tentatively TRBD1 (5 bases). Trimming removed 1 base from V and 9 bases from J, with 13 bases in between. This CDR3 has 15 residues. Per the germline V gene, CDR1 is SGHTA and CDR2 is FQGNSA. CDR3 protein: CASSLGGTSGSPLHF. CDR3 in DNA: TGTGCCAGCAGCTTAGGGGGGACCTCGGGTTCACCCCTCCACTTT.

With regard to this clone: This CDR3 is also generated by other DNA sequences in the sample. The chain couples TRBV30 to TRBJ2-5; the match to TRBD1 covers 9 bases. The J segment lost 5 bases and the V segment lost 0 bases, leaving 7 bases of the junction unmatched. The CDR3 runs 15 residues. CDR1 is GTSNPN, CDR2 SVGIG, per germline (reference sequence). The CDR3 here is CAWSVGTGLGETQYF. Written as DNA, the CDR3 is TGTGCCTGGAGTGTCGGGACAGGGTTAGGGGAGACCCAGTACTTC.

V is TRBV6-5 and J is TRBJ1-4; D is unclear. The germline V gene has CDR1 MNHEY and CDR2 SVGAGI. Trimming took 1 base from V and 1 from J, leaving 7 bases between them. This CDR3 contains 15 residues. The CDR3 is CASSYWSGTNEKLFF. The CDR3 nucleotides are TGTGCCAGCAGTTACTGGTCGGGAACTAATGAAAAACTGTTTTTT.

This chain connects TRBV28 to TRBJ2-3; TRBD1 agrees at 10 bases. The CDR3 sequence is 16 residues long. The germline V gene has CDR1 MDHEN and CDR2 SYDVKM. Trimming took 4 bases from V and 1 from J; bases not matched to a gene: 5. CDR3 coding DNA: TGTGCCAGCAGTTCCCCTGGACAGGGGGGCACAGATACGCAGTATTTT. Translating it yields CASSSPGQGGTDTQYF.

The J gene is TRBJ2-1, the V gene TRBV7-9, with D possibly TRBD2 on 6 matching bases. CDR1 and CDR2 (germline): SEHNR, FQNEAQ (reference sequence). V was trimmed by 4 bases and J by 9 bases, leaving 16 bases between them. CDR3 length: 14 residues. The CDR3 region has the DNA TGTGCCAGCAGCTCGATCAGGGCCGGGGGTGAGCAGTTCTTC. The encoded protein is CASSSIRAGGEQFF.

The chain employs TRBV4-1 and TRBJ1-2, with a weak D call TRBD1 (6 bases). CDR1 MGHRA and CDR2 YSYEKL come from the germline V gene. V shed 0 bases and J shed 4 bases, with 9 bases lying between them. This CDR3 spans 14 amino acids. CDR3 sequence: CASSQDQDSYGYTF. In nucleotides, the CDR3 is TGCGCCAGCAGCCAAGATCAGGACAGCTATGGCTACACCTTC.

This rearrangement joins TRBV6-5 to TRBJ2-5, with TRBD2 matching over 7 bases. The CDR3 is 15 amino acids. CDR1 MNHEY and CDR2 SVGAGI come from the germline V gene. The V gene end was trimmed by 4 bases and the J gene end by 6 bases; junction bases not matched to a gene: 11. The CDR3 reads CASSSPAGEGKTQYF. In nucleotides, the CDR3 is TGTGCCAGCAGTTCTCCCGCGGGGGAGGGAAAGACCCAGTACTTC.

The rearrangement joins TRBV18 to TRBJ1-1, with D possibly matching TRBD1 (5 bases). Germline assignment: CDR1 KGHSH and CDR2 LQKENI. The CDR3 covers 16 residues. V was clipped by 3 bases and J by 6 bases, with 20 bases between them. The CDR3, as DNA: TGTGCCAGCTCACCGGCGGGTAAGGGGAACCGAGCTGAAGCTTTCTTT. Encoded protein: CASSPAGKGNRAEAFF. Supplemented by reference TRBV18 and TRBJ1-1, the full variable domain reads NAGVMQNPRHLVRRRGQEARLRCSPMKGHSHVYWYRQLPEEGLKFMVYLQKENIIDESGMPKERFSAEFPKEGPSILRIQQVVRGDSAAYFCASSPAGKGNRAEAFFGQGTRLTVV.

The chain links TRBV5-1 to TRBJ2-1, with D perhaps TRBD1 (6 bases). CDR1 and CDR2 (germline): SGHRS, YFSETQ. This CDR3 has 15 amino acids. The germline V and J ends were trimmed by 1 base and 6 bases, with 14 bases remaining between them. The CDR3 protein is CASSLTGSKGNEQFF. CDR3 coding DNA: TGCGCCAGCAGCTTGACAGGGTCAAAAGGCAATGAGCAGTTCTTC.

This chain joins TRBV6-4 and TRBJ2-2; 9 bases match TRBD1. Germline V CDR1 and CDR2: MRHNA, SNTAGT. The trim removed 5 bases at V and 2 bases at J, leaving 3 bases unmatched. CDR3 length: 15 amino acids. In DNA, the CDR3 is TGTGCCAGCAGTACGGGACAGGGTAACACCGGGGAGCTGTTTTTT. It codes for CASSTGQGNTGELFF.

This clone occurred once. This chain joins TRBV30 and TRBJ1-3, with a possible D match to TRBD1 (5 bases). Per the germline V gene, CDR1 is GTSNPN and CDR2 is SVGIG (reference sequence). CDR3 size: 14 residues. With 4 bases removed from V and 0 bases from J, the gap between germline ends came to 10 bases. The chain's CDR3 is CAWTRQNSGNTIYF. The CDR3 nucleotides are TGTGCCTGGACCCGACAGAACTCTGGAAACACCATATATTTT.

This sequence joins TRBV5-1 and TRBJ2-3, with D possibly TRBD1 on 6 matching bases. Germline V gene lookup returns CDR1 SGHRS and CDR2 YFSETQ. This CDR3 has 14 residues. Trimming pared 2 bases from V and 0 bases from J, leaving 7 bases between. The CDR3 DNA sequence: TGCGCCAGCAGCTTCGGACAGAGCACAGATACGCAGTATTTT. It yields the protein CASSFGQSTDTQYF.

This chain joins TRBV5-4 and TRBJ2-2, with D possibly being TRBD1 (5 bases). Germline-derived CDR1 and CDR2 are SGHNT and YYREEE (reference sequence). The CDR3 loop spans 15 amino acids. V was cut by 1 base and J by 4 bases, with 11 bases left in between. The CDR3 sequence is CASSLSQGFTGELFF. The DNA of the CDR3 is TGTGCCAGCAGCTTGAGCCAGGGCTTCACCGGGGAGCTGTTTTTT.

This chain joins TRBV6-5 and TRBJ2-7, with 8 bases matching TRBD1. V trimming: 5 bases; J trimming: 0 bases; junction bases outside the gene matches: 6. CDR1 is MNHEY and CDR2 is SVGAGI in the germline V gene. The CDR3 spans 15 residues. CDR3 loop: CASSLTTGASYEQYF. In nucleotides, the CDR3 is TGTGCCAGCAGTCTCACGACAGGGGCCTCCTACGAGCAGTACTTC.

CDR3 DNA: TGTGCCAGCAGTTCCCGAGGGGGCGTGGAGAATTCACCCCTCCACTTT. Translating it yields CASSSRGGVENSPLHF. The V call is TRBV6-5, the J call TRBJ1-6, with 7 bases matching TRBD1. V dropped 4 bases and J dropped 7; count of bases not matched to a gene: 10. CDR1 MNHEY and CDR2 SVGAGI come from the germline V gene. The CDR3 extends over 16 amino acids.

J is TRBJ2-3 and V is TRBV7-9, with D possibly matching TRBD1 (6 bases). The CDR3 is 12 residues long. Trimming stripped 5 bases from V and 6 bases from J, with 9 bases between. Germline CDR1 and CDR2: SEHNR and FQNEAQ (reference sequence). CDR3 loop: CASSPDSDTQYF. CDR3 DNA sequence: TGTGCCAGCAGCCCGGACAGCGATACGCAGTATTTT. Full variable domain (outside the CDR3, taken from reference TRBV7-9 and TRBJ2-3): DTGVSQNPRHKITKRGQNVTFRCDPISEHNRLYWYRQTLGQGPEFLTYFQNEAQLEKSRLLSDRFSAERPKGSFSTLEIQRTEQGDSAMYLCASSPDSDTQYFGPGTRLTVL.

CDR3 nucleotides: TGTGCCAGCAGCCCCACCGGGGGCTCCTACGAGCAGTACTTC. Translation: CASSPTGGSYEQYF. The chain recombines TRBV13 with TRBJ2-7, with D maybe TRBD2 (6 bases). Trimming removed 5 bases at V and 0 bases at J, with 11 bases between. Germline V gene lookup returns CDR1 PRHDT and CDR2 FYEKMQ (reference sequence). The CDR3 covers 14 residues.

J is TRBJ1-1 and V is TRBV5-6, with TRBD1 as a possible D gene (5 bases). With 2 bases removed from V and 3 bases from J, the gap between germline ends came to 11 bases. Germline CDR1 and CDR2: SGHDT and YYEEEE. The CDR3 runs 14 residues. The CDR3 loop is CASSLRGGDTEAFF. CDR3 sequence (DNA): TGTGCCAGCAGCTTAAGGGGTGGGGACACTGAAGCTTTCTTT.

V is TRBV18 and J is TRBJ2-1; 9 bases match TRBD2. The CDR3 sequence is 15 residues long. V gave up 3 bases and J gave up 3 bases; unmatched junction bases: 3. Looked up from germline, CDR1 is KGHSH and CDR2 is LQKENI. CDR3 in DNA: TGTGCCAGCTCACCGAGCGGGGGGATCTACAATGAGCAGTTCTTC. This encodes CASSPSGGIYNEQFF.

This chain connects TRBV7-9 to TRBJ1-3; D unresolved. CDR1 is SEHNR and CDR2 is FQNEAQ in the germline V gene (reference sequence). The CDR3 is 14 amino acids. Deletions cut 2 bases from V and 0 bases from J, with 5 bases between. The CDR3 is CASSLQASGNTIYF. In nucleotides, the CDR3 is TGTGCCAGCAGCTTACAGGCCTCTGGAAACACCATATATTTT.

J is TRBJ1-6 and V is TRBV6-5; D is uncertain. Trimming removed 2 bases at V and 3 bases at J, with 5 bases between. CDR3 size: 14 residues. Germline values: CDR1 MNHEY, CDR2 SVGAGI. The CDR3 region has the DNA TGTGCCAGCAGTTACGATGGCTATAATTCACCCCTCCACTTT. Translation gives CASSYDGYNSPLHF.

CDR3 sequence: CASSQDIGLRTDTQYF. CDR3 in DNA: TGCGCCAGCAGCCAAGATATCGGACTACGCACAGATACGCAGTATTTT. V gene TRBV4-3 combines with J gene TRBJ2-3; TRBD2 is a possible D gene (6 bases). Germline lookup yields CDR1 LGHNA and CDR2 YSLEER. The V and J ends lost 0 bases and 1 base respectively, with 11 bases between them. This CDR3 has 16 amino acids.

The chain uses TRBV9 and TRBJ2-1, with 9 bases fitting TRBD2. V gave up 2 bases and J gave up 4 bases; unmatched junction bases: 7. The CDR3 contains 16 residues. CDR1 and CDR2 (germline): SGDLS, YYNGEE. Here the CDR3 DNA reads TGTGCCAGCAGCGTCCAGGGGAGCGGGGGGTACAATGAGCAGTTCTTC. Residues: CASSVQGSGGYNEQFF.

The chain is built from TRBV19 and TRBJ1-4; tentatively, D is TRBD1 (5 bases). CDR1 and CDR2 from the germline V gene are LNHDA and SQIVND (reference sequence). This CDR3 comprises 15 residues. The V end was cut by 6 bases, the J end by 8 bases, with 19 bases between. The CDR3: CASSRPHTEGEKLFF. CDR3 nucleotide sequence: TGTGCCAGTAGCCGACCCCACACCGAGGGGGAAAAACTGTTTTTT.

This sequence joins TRBV7-2 and TRBJ2-1; 10 positions agree with TRBD1. The CDR3 loop spans 16 amino acids. The J segment lost 4 bases and the V segment lost 1 base, leaving 4 bases of the junction unmatched. Germline assignment: CDR1 SGHTA and CDR2 FQGNSA. The DNA of the CDR3 is TGTGCCAGCAGCTTAGTAGGGACAGGGGTTTACAATGAGCAGTTCTTC. This sequence encodes CASSLVGTGVYNEQFF.

Points on this clone: This sample includes further DNA sequences coding for the same CDR3. V gene TRBV3-1 (or the pseudogene TRBV3-2) combines with J gene TRBJ1-3; 7 bases fit TRBD1. The trim removed 3 bases at V and 0 bases at J, leaving 5 bases unmatched. Germline assignment: CDR1 LGHDT and CDR2 YNNKEL (reference sequence). CDR3 size: 16 residues. As DNA, the CDR3 is TGTGCCAGCAGCCAGGGGGACAGCAGCTCTGGAAACACCATATATTTT. Protein sequence: CASSQGDSSSGNTIYF.